This passage covers 27 T cell receptor beta chains from one sample sequenced in a study of tumor-infiltrating lymphocytes in primary liver carcinoma. The authors made TCR beta cDNA from approximately 500 ng total RNA with a constant-region primer. Three nested multiplex PCR rounds of slightly modified ARM-PCR generated TCR beta libraries. The first two PCR rounds used TRBV1-TRBV30 primers with a Cbeta primer, 10 cycles each. A single record per CDR3 protein comes from TCRdb applying MiXCR to the multiplex PCR reads. The profile covers 90,000 to 150,000 distinct CDR3 sequences, with around 70% appearing a single time and roughly 7.3% taken by the ten largest. Between roughly 20 and 32 mg of unsorted bulk tissue served as the source from which RNA and DNA were co-extracted. Sequencing used tumor-adjacent normal liver tissue. The origin of the receptors is a woman aged 55-69 years with primary liver carcinoma and hepatitis B virus infection.

Note on this clonotype: The junction differs from germline at one of its ends, possibly a read error. The chain carries TRBV6-2 or TRBV6-3 and TRBJ2-5; D uncertain. The CDR3 extends over 14 amino acids. The germline V gene encodes CDR1 MNHEY and CDR2 SVGEGT. The DNA for the CDR3 is TGTGCCAGCAGTCCCCAATACCCAAAAGATACCCAGTACTTC. Translation: CASSPQYPKDTQYF.

This clonotype showed up just once. The junction departs from germline at one end; a sequencing error may be responsible. The V and J genes are TRBV4-1 and TRBJ2-2; maybe TRBD2 (5 bases). The CDR3 is made up of 17 amino acids. Germline-derived CDR1 and CDR2 are MGHRA and YSYEKL. CDR3: CASSQGPDTKNTGELFF. DNA of the CDR3: TGCGCCAGCAGCCAAGGTCCGGATACAAAGAACACCGGGGAACTGTTTTTT.

The chain has TRBV19 and TRBJ1-4, with 9 positions matching TRBD1. Germline assignment: CDR1 LNHDA and CDR2 SQIVND (reference sequence). CDR3 length: 16 residues. V trimming: 6 bases; J trimming: 6 bases; junction bases outside the gene matches: 11. The CDR3 spells CASSPRDREFHEKLFF. CDR3 sequence (DNA): TGTGCCAGTAGCCCTCGGGACAGGGAATTTCATGAAAAACTGTTTTTT.

The rearrangement links TRBV12-3 or TRBV12-4 to TRBJ1-4; 12 nucleotides agree with TRBD1. Losses at the gene ends were 7 bases for V and 13 bases for J; bases not matched to a gene: 13. The CDR3 loop spans 15 amino acids. CDR3 sequence: CASTSSGTGGLRLFF. The CDR3 coding sequence is TGTGCCAGCACTTCGTCAGGGACAGGGGGCCTAAGACTGTTTTTT.

As regards this clonotype: A read error is possible here, since a much larger clone lies one base away. V usage is TRBV7-9 and J usage is TRBJ2-1; D is ambiguous. Germline values: CDR1 SEHNR, CDR2 FQNEAQ (reference sequence). Trimming left V 7 bases short and J 8 bases short, with 18 bases between. The CDR3 loop spans 14 amino acids. CDR3: CASIGGLHYDEQFF. In DNA form, the CDR3 reads TGTGCCAGCATAGGCGGCCTTCATTACGATGAGCAGTTCTTC.

Comments on this clonotype: Likely a read error: the CDR3 ends without its conserved phenylalanine or tryptophan. V usage is TRBV11-1 and J usage is TRBJ2-1; D is unclear. The CDR3 is made up of 13 amino acids. Germline CDR1 is SGHAT and CDR2 is FQDESV (reference sequence). V lost 7 bases to trimming and J lost 10 bases, with 17 bases between them. The CDR3 sequence: CASNPIRQAEQFI. CDR3 coding DNA: TGTGCCAGCAACCCGATTCGGCAAGCGGAGCAGTTCATC.

About this clonotype itself: Being one base from a much bigger clone, this may be a read error. The chain is built from TRBV7-9 and TRBJ2-1; D uncertain. Per germline, CDR1 SEHNR and CDR2 FQNEAQ (reference sequence). The CDR3 loop spans 13 amino acids. CDR3: CDSSLPGSWEQFF. CDR3 coding DNA: TGTGACAGCAGCCTCCCGGGCTCGTGGGAGCAGTTCTTC.

A word on this clonotype: Given a much more abundant clone one base away, this may be a read error. This chain uses TRBV5-1 with TRBJ1-5, with D unclear. The germline V gene has CDR1 SGHRS and CDR2 YFSETQ. The CDR3 runs 13 residues. The chain's CDR3 is CPSSLDLFQPQHF. The CDR3 DNA is TGCCCCAGCAGCTTGGATTTGTTTCAGCCCCAGCATTTT.

In this sample, this clonotype turned up once. This could be a read error, since a much larger clone is one nucleotide away. The chain has TRBV6-5 and TRBJ2-2, with TRBD2 as a possible D gene (6 bases). The CDR3 runs 11 residues. From germline, CDR1 is MNHEY and CDR2 SVGAGI. The CDR3 region is CASNLGGEPFF. The CDR3 bases are TGTGCCAGCAATCTCGGCGGGGAGCCGTTTTTT.

Notes on this clonotype: A much larger clone sits a single nucleotide away, making a read error possible. The chain has TRBV5-1 and TRBJ2-7; D unresolved. Germline CDR1 is SGHRS and CDR2 is YFSETQ. The CDR3 consists of 12 residues. The V end lost 4 bases, the J end lost 7 bases, and 12 bases lay between the germline ends. The CDR3 DNA reads TGCGCCAGCAGCACCACCAGTGGGGAGCAGTACTTC. It encodes CASSTTSGEQYF.

The rearrangement joins TRBV5-1 to TRBJ2-4; TRBD2 matches at 14 bases. Germline assignment: CDR1 SGHRS and CDR2 YFSETQ. The CDR3 runs to 19 residues. V shed 4 bases, J shed 1 base, and the junction held 10 bases outside the gene matches. CDR3 residues: CASSPSGLAGVGAKNIQYF. In nucleotides, the CDR3 is TGCGCCAGCAGCCCCTCGGGACTAGCGGGAGTGGGGGCCAAAAACATTCAGTACTTC.

This clonotype was detected many times. The chain has TRBV29-1 and TRBJ2-1, with 10 bases that match TRBD2. J was trimmed by 8 bases and V by 5 bases; bases with no gene match: 9. CDR3 length: 14 amino acids. Germline-derived CDR1 and CDR2 are SQVTM and ANQGSEA. Written as DNA, the CDR3 is TGCAGCGTTAGAGCGGGAGGGCCTGTGGATGAGCAGTTCTTC. This translates into CSVRAGGPVDEQFF.

CDR3 coding DNA: TGTGCCAGCAGCGCTCACTTCAGGGTGCGAGGCACTGAAGCTTTCTTT. It encodes CASSAHFRVRGTEAFF. The chain joins TRBV14 to TRBJ1-1, with a weak D call TRBD1 (5 bases). The ends were cut back, 5 bases at V and 4 bases at J, with 20 bases in the middle. CDR3 length: 16 amino acids. The V gene's germline CDR1 is SGHDN and CDR2 FVKESK.

About this clonotype itself: One end of the junction fails to match germline, which may point to a read error. V usage is TRBV11-2 and J usage is TRBJ2-3, with 8 bases fitting TRBD2. Germline V gene data show CDR1 as SGHAT and CDR2 as FQNNGV. The CDR3 runs 14 residues. The CDR3 sequence is CASGLASGYDMQYF. The DNA of the CDR3 is TGTGCCAGCGGCTTAGCTAGCGGGTACGATATGCAGTATTTT.

Of note for this clonotype: Compared with germline, one end of the junction differs, possibly owing to a read error. This chain connects TRBV11-3 to TRBJ2-3; TRBD2 matches at 8 bases. The CDR3 sequence is 14 residues long. Germline V gene lookup returns CDR1 SGHNT and CDR2 YENEEA. CDR3 region: CTSSSRTSTDTRYF. CDR3 DNA sequence: TGTACCAGCAGCTCCAGGACTAGCACAGATACGCGGTATTTT.

Notes on this clonotype: This may come from a read error, since a much larger clone is one base off. V is TRBV5-1 and J is TRBJ2-7; 9 positions agree with TRBD1. The germline V gene has CDR1 SGHRS and CDR2 YFSETQ. V lost 3 bases and J lost 3; bases outside the gene matches: 7. The CDR3 has 15 amino acids. In DNA form, the CDR3 reads TGCGCCAGCAGCTCCGGACAGGGGATCATCTACGAGCAGTACTTC. As protein: CASSSGQGIIYEQYF.

On this clonotype: A read error may produce the germline difference seen at one junction end. This chain uses TRBV6-2 or TRBV6-3 with TRBJ1-5, with D hard to call. Germline V gene sequence: CDR1 MNHEY, CDR2 SVGEGT. The CDR3 is made up of 15 amino acids. This chain's CDR3 is CASSSPEAGNRPQHF. In DNA, the CDR3 is TGTGCCAGCAGTTCCCCAGAGGCCGGTAATCGGCCCCAGCATTTT.

The table lists this clonotype with many counts. The chain has TRBV29-1 and TRBJ1-3, with D perhaps TRBD1 (6 bases). This CDR3 contains 14 residues. Trimming removed 5 bases at V and 0 bases at J, with 11 bases between. Per the germline V gene, CDR1 is SQVTM and CDR2 is ANQGSEA. CDR3 in DNA: TGCAGCGTTATAGGACAGCCCTCTGGAAACACCATATATTTT. It is translated as CSVIGQPSGNTIYF.

The table lists this clonotype with a few counts. A much bigger clone sits one base away, suggesting this may be a read error. The genes are TRBV5-1 and TRBJ1-5; no reliable D call. V was cut by 0 bases and J by 9 bases, with 10 bases left in between. The CDR3 covers 13 residues. Germline V gene lookup returns CDR1 SGHRS and CDR2 YFSETQ. In DNA form, the CDR3 reads TGCGCCAGCAGCTTGGATGTCTGGGGGCCCCAGCATTTT. Residues: CASSLDVWGPQHF.

A remark on this clonotype: One end of the junction does not line up with germline, which may come from a read error. The chain is built from TRBV11-2 and TRBJ2-3; D perhaps matches TRBD1 (5 bases). The CDR3 length is 13 residues. Germline V gene sequence: CDR1 SGHAT, CDR2 FQNNGV. For the CDR3, the DNA is TGTGCCAGCAGCATAGATCAGGGAGATACGCAGTATTTT. As protein: CASSIDQGDTQYF.

Worth noting for this clonotype: A much bigger clone sits one base away, suggesting this may be a read error. The chain carries TRBV28 and TRBJ1-5, with TRBD1 as a possible D gene (5 bases). The CDR3 length is 16 residues. CDR1 is MDHEN, CDR2 SYDVKM, per germline. Trimming pared 5 bases from V and 0 bases from J, leaving 14 bases between. CDR3 region: CASSTGPWYSNQPQHF. The CDR3 region has the DNA TGTGCCAGCAGTACAGGCCCTTGGTATAGCAATCAGCCCCAGCATTTT.

This clonotype appeared a single time. A much larger clone differs from this one at a single base, so this may be a read error. V gene TRBV28 combines with J gene TRBJ2-1; 7 bases line up with TRBD1. The CDR3 is made up of 13 amino acids. Per germline, CDR1 MDHEN and CDR2 SYDVKM. CDR3 sequence (DNA): TGTGCCAGCAGTTTTAGGGGGCTAGGGGAGCGGTTCTTC. This sequence encodes CASSFRGLGERFF.

This clonotype appeared a few times. Just one base apart from a much larger clone, this may be a read error. The chain combines TRBV7-8 with TRBJ2-7; D ambiguous. CDR1 SGHVS and CDR2 FQNEAQ come from the germline V gene. This CDR3 has 14 residues. CDR3 sequence: CAGSLTRRRYEQYF. In DNA, the CDR3 is TGTGCCGGCAGCTTAACTCGCCGTAGGTACGAGCAGTACTTC.

This chain connects TRBV6-5 to TRBJ2-5; a possible D gene is TRBD1 (5 bases). This CDR3 contains 15 residues. CDR1 and CDR2 from the germline V gene are MNHEY and SVGAGI. Deletions cut 10 bases from V and 0 bases from J, with 18 bases between. DNA for the CDR3: TGTGCCATCAGGGTCGTTACAGTCAACCAAGAGACCCAGTACTTC. Protein sequence: CAIRVVTVNQETQYF.

Concerning this clonotype itself: A read error may produce the germline difference seen at one junction end. This sequence joins TRBV4-1 and TRBJ1-2; TRBD1 matches 7 bases. Germline loops: CDR1 MGHRA, CDR2 YSYEKL. CDR3 length: 14 amino acids. The chain's CDR3 is CASSQLTGFYGYTF. DNA for the CDR3: TGCGCCAGCAGCCAATTGACAGGGTTCTATGGTTACACCTTC.

To note about this clonotype: Its ends do not fully match the called genes, so a read error is possible. The chain joins TRBV6-2 or TRBV6-3 to TRBJ2-2; 12 nucleotides line up with TRBD2. CDR1 is MNHEY, CDR2 SVGEGT, per germline. The CDR3 is 16 residues long. Here the CDR3 DNA reads TGTGCCAGCAGTTATTCTAGCGGGAGGGCCAAGGGGGAGCTGTTTTTC. Protein product: CASSYSSGRAKGELFF.

For this clonotype: This is likely a read error, given that the CDR3 carries no conserved phenylalanine or tryptophan at its end. The chain employs TRBV5-5 and TRBJ2-2; the D gene is possibly TRBD1 (5 bases). V was cut by 1 base and J by 9 bases, with 16 bases left in between. Germline values: CDR1 SGHKS, CDR2 YYEKEE (reference sequence). The CDR3 contains 15 residues. The CDR3 is CASSLFVQGTWELFL. The CDR3 DNA follows: TGTGCCAGCAGCTTGTTTGTGCAGGGTACCTGGGAGCTGTTTCTT.